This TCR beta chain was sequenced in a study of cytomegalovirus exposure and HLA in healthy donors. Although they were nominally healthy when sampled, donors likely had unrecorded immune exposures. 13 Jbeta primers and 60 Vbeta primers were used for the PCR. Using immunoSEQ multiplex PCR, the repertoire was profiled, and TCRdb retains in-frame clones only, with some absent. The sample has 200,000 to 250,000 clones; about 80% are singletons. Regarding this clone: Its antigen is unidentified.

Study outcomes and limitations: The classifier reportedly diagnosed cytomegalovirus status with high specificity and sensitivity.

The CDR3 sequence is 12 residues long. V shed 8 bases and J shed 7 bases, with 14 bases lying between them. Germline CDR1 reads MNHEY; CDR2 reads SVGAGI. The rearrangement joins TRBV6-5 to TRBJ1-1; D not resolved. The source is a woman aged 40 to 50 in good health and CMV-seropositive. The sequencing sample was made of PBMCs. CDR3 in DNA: TGTGCCAGCTCTAATCGCGCAAATGAAGCTTTCTTT. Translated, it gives CASSNRANEAFF.